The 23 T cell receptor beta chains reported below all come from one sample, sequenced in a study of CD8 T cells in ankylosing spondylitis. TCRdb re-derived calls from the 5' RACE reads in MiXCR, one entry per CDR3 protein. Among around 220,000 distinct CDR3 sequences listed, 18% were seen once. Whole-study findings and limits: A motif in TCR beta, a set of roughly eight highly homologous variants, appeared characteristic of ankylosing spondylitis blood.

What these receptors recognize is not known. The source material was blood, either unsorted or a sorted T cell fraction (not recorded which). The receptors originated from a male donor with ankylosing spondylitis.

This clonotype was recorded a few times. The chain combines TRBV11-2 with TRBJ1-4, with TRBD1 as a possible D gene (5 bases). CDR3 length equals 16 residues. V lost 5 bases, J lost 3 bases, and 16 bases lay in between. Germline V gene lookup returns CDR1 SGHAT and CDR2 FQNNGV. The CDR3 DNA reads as TGTGCCAGCAGCACCTTTATTGGGGGACCTAATGAAAAACTGTTTTTT. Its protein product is CASSTFIGGPNEKLFF.

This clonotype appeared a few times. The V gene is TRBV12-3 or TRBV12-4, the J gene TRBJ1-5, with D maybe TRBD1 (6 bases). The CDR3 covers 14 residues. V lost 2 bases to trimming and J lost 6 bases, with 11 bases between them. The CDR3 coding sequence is TGTGCCAGCAGTTTAACGGGGGGCAGTCAGCCCCAGCATTTT. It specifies CASSLTGGSQPQHF.

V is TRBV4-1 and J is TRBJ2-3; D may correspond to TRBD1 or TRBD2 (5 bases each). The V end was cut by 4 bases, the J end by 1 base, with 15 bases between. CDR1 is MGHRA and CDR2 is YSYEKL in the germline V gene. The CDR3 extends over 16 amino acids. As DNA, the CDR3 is TGCGCCAGCAGCCCTCGGGACCGTCAAGGCACAGATACGCAGTATTTT. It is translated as CASSPRDRQGTDTQYF.

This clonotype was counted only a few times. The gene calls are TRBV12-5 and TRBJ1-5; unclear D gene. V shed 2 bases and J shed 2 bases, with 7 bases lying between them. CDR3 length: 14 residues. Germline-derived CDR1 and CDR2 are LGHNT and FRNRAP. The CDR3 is CASGLSSGNQPQHF. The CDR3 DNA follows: TGTGCTAGTGGTTTGTCTTCCGGCAATCAGCCCCAGCATTTT. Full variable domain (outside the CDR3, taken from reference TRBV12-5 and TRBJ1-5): DARVTQTPRHKVTEMGQEVTMRCQPILGHNTVFWYRQTMMQGLELLAYFRNRAPLDDSGMPKDRFSAEMPDATLATLKIQPSEPRDSAVYFCASGLSSGNQPQHFGDGTRLSIL.

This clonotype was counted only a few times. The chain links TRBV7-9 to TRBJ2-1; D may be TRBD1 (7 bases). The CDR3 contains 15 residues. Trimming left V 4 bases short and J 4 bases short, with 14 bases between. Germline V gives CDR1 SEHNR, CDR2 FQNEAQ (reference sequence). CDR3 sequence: CASSSEGATYNEQFF. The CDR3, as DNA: TGTGCCAGCAGCTCGGAGGGGGCGACTTACAATGAGCAGTTCTTC.

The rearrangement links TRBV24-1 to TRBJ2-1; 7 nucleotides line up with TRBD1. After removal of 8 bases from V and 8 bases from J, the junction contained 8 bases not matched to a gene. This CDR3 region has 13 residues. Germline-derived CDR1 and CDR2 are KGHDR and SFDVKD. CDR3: CATMGQFADEQFF. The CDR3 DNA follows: TGTGCCACCATGGGACAGTTCGCCGATGAGCAGTTCTTC.

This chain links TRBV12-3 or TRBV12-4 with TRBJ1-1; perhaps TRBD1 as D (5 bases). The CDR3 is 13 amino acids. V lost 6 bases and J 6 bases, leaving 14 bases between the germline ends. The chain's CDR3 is CASRGRGVPEAFF. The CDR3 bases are TGTGCCAGCAGGGGACGTGGGGTACCTGAAGCTTTCTTT.

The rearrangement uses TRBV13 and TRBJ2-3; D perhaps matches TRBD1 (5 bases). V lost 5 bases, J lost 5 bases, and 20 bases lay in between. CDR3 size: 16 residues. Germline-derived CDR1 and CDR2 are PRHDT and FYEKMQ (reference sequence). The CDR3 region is CASSPLVSRERDTQYF. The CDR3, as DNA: TGTGCCAGCAGCCCGCTCGTGAGCAGGGAACGAGATACGCAGTATTTT.

The CDR3, as DNA: TGTGCCAGCATAGACAGGGGGCGCGGCACTGAAGCTTTCTTT. Translation: CASIDRGRGTEAFF. This sequence joins TRBV2 and TRBJ1-1, with TRBD1 matching 10 bases. The ends lost 7 bases at V and 4 bases at J; junction bases unmatched: 6. The germline CDR1 and CDR2 sequences are SNHLY and FYNNEI. The CDR3 loop spans 14 amino acids.

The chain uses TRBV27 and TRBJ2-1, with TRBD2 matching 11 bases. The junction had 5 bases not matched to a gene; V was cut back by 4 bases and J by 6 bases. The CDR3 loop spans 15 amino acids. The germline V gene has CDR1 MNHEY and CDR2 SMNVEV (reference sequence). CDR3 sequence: CASSSRLAGSNEQFF. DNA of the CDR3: TGTGCCAGCAGTTCCCGACTAGCGGGGAGCAATGAGCAGTTCTTC.

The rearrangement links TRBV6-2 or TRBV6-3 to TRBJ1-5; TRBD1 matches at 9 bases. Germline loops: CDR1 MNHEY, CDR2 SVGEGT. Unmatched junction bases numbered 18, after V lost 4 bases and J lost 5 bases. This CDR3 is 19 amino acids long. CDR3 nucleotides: TGTGCCAGCAGTTTCCTTATAGATTCGGGACAGGGCCTGGATCAGCCCCAGCATTTT. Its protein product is CASSFLIDSGQGLDQPQHF.

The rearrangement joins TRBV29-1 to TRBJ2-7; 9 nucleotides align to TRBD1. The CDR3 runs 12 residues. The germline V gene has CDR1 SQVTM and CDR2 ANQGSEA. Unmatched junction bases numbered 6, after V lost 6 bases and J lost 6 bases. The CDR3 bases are TGCAGCGTGACGGGACAGGGCGGCGAGCAGTACTTC. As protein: CSVTGQGGEQYF.

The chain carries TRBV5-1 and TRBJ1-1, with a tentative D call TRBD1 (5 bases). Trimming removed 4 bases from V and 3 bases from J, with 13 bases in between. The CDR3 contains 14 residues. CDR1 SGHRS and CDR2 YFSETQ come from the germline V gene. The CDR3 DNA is TGCGCCAGCAGCCCGGACTTAGGGGACACTGAAGCTTTCTTT. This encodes CASSPDLGDTEAFF.

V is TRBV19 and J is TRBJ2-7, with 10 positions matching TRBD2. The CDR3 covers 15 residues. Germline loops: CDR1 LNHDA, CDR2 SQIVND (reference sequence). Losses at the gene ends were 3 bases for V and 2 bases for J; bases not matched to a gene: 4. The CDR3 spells CASSILAGETYEQYF. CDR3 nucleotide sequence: TGTGCCAGTAGTATTCTAGCGGGGGAAACCTACGAGCAGTACTTC.

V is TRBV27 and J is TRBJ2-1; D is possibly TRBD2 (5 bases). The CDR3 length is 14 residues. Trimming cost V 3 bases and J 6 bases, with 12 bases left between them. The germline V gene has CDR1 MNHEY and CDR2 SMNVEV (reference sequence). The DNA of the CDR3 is TGTGCCAGCAGTTTTCTCACTAGTAGCAATGAGCAGTTCTTC. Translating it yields CASSFLTSSNEQFF.

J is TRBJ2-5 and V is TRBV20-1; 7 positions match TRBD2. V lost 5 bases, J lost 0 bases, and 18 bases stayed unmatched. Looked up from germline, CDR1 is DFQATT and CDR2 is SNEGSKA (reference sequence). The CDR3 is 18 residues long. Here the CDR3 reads CSAPWWGLAAQYQETQYF. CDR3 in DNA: TGCAGTGCTCCCTGGTGGGGTCTAGCGGCCCAGTACCAAGAGACCCAGTACTTC.

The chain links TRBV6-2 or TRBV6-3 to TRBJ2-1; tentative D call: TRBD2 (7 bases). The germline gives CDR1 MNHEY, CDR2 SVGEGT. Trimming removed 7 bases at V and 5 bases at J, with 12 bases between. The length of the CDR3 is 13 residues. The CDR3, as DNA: TGTGCCAGCAAGGGGGGGGAGAACAATGAGCAGTTCTTC. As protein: CASKGGENNEQFF.

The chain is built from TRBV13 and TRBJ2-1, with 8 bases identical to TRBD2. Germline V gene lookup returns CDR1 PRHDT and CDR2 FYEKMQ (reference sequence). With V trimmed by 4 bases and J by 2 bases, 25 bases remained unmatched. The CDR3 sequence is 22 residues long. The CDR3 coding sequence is TGTGCCAGCAGCTCCTCATTAGGGGGTGGATCGAAAAAAGCGGGGGCCTACAATGAGCAGTTCTTC. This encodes CASSSSLGGGSKKAGAYNEQFF.

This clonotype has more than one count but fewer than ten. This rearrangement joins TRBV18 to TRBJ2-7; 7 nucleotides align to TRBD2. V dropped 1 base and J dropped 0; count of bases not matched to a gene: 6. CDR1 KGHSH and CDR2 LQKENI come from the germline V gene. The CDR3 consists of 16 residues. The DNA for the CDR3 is TGTGCCAGCTCACCACGGGTAGCGGGTATCTCCTACGAGCAGTACTTC. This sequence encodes CASSPRVAGISYEQYF.

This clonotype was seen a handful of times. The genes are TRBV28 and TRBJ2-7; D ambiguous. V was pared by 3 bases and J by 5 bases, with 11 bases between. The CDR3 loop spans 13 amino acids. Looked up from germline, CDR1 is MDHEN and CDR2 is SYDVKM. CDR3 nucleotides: TGTGCCAGCAGTTTCCGAATCCAGGACGAGCAGTACTTC. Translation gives CASSFRIQDEQYF.

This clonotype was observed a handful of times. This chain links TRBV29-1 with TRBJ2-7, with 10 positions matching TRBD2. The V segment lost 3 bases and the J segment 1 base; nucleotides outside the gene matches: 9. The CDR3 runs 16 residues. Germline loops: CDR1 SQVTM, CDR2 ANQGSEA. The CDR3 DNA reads TGCAGCGTTGAGGGGAGGGAGACTAGCGGGTCCTACGAGCAGTACTTC. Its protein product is CSVEGRETSGSYEQYF.

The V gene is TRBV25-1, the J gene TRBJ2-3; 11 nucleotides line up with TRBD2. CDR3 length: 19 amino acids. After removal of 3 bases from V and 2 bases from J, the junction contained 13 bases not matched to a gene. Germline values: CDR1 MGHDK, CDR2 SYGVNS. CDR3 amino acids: CASSDFTSGRESPTDTQYF. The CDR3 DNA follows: TGTGCCAGCAGTGACTTCACTAGCGGGAGAGAGTCGCCCACAGATACGCAGTATTTT. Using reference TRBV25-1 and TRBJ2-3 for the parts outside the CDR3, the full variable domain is EADIYQTPRYLVIGTGKKITLECSQTMGHDKMYWYQQDPGMELHLIHYSYGVNSTEKGDLSSESTVSRIRTEHFPLTLESARPSHTSQYLCASSDFTSGRESPTDTQYFGPGTRLTVL.

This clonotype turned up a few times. The CDR3: CASSPGQGSYYGYTF. The DNA of the CDR3 is TGTGCCAGCAGCCCCGGACAGGGATCGTACTATGGCTACACCTTC. This chain connects TRBV9 to TRBJ1-2; 8 bases map to TRBD1. Germline CDR1 SGDLS, CDR2 YYNGEE. The CDR3 has 15 amino acids. J gave up 3 bases and V 4 bases, and 8 bases lay outside the gene matches.